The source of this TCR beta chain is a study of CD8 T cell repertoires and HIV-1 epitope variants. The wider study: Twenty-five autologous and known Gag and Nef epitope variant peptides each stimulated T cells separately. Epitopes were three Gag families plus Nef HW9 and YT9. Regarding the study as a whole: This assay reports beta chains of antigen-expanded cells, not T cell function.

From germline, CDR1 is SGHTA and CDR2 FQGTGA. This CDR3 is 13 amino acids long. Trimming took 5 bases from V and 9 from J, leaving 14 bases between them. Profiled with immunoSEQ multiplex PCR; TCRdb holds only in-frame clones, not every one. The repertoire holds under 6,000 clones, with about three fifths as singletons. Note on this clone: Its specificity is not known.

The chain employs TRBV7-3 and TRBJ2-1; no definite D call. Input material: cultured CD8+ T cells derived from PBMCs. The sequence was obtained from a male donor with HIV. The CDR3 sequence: CASSALPSGEQFF. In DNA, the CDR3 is TGTGCCAGCAGCGCATTACCGTCGGGTGAGCAGTTCTTC.